A single T cell receptor (beta chain) is shown here with its context. Other DNA sequences in this sample translate to the same CDR3. This specimen belongs to a study of blood T cell repertoires in COVID-19. How the authors handled the data: Reference gene primers were amplified, and this amplification served to estimate nucleated cell counts. Profiling relied on immunoSEQ multiplex PCR, and the TCRdb table lists in-frame clones only, not all of them. V, J and clone size reflect that table, while D and trimming were determined from the DNA. The profile covers 150,000 or so clones, with roughly 80% appearing a single time and roughly 0.52% taken by the ten largest. Sequenced: peripheral blood. This sequence was found in a man aged 55 to 70 with acute or convalescent COVID-19.

CDR3 DNA sequence: TGTGCCAGCAGCCCGACTAGCGGCTCCTACAATGAGCAGTTCTTC. Amino acids: CASSPTSGSYNEQFF. V usage is TRBV2 and J usage is TRBJ2-1; 9 bases map to TRBD2. Germline V gene lookup returns CDR1 SNHLY and CDR2 FYNNEI. V lost 6 bases, J lost 0 bases, and 3 bases stayed unmatched. The CDR3 covers 15 residues.